Here is one T cell receptor (beta chain) with its context. Per the original data handling: Estimates of nucleated cell counts were drawn from the amplification of reference gene primers. TCRdb's copy holds only in-frame clones and misses some; the assay was immunoSEQ multiplex PCR. V and J calls and clone size are given by that table; D and trimming were obtained from the DNA. This sample has fewer than 250,000 clones; approximately 87% occur once, and the top ten carry about 2.2%. Trimming left V 3 bases short and J 0 bases short, with 10 bases between. This CDR3 has 16 residues. The V gene's germline CDR1 is KGHDR and CDR2 SFDVKD. The entry originates in a study of blood T cell repertoires in COVID-19. Overall study context: Acute and convalescent COVID-19 specimens originated in the United States, Italy and Spain. In each case, the material was cDNA or gDNA derived from T cells, B-cell-depleted T cells, or PBMCs.

The sequencing sample was made of peripheral blood. V usage is TRBV24-1 and J usage is TRBJ2-2; D gene ambiguous. This receptor was taken from a woman aged 50 to 60 with acute or convalescent COVID-19. CDR3 bases: TGTGCCACCAGTGATAGCCTTACTCCGAACACCGGGGAGCTGTTTTTT. Amino acid sequence: CATSDSLTPNTGELFF.